Shown below are 29 T cell receptor beta chains from a single sample sequenced in a study of vaccination effects on CD4 cells after COVID-19. Before any sequencing was done, the ViraFEST assay used viral peptide pools to expand antigen-specific CD4+ T cells. The culture ran for roughly 10 days before CD4+ T cells were isolated. Participants received two doses of either the BNT162b2 or mRNA-1273 vaccine. The data were produced by immunoSEQ multiplex PCR, yet TCRdb's version contains in-frame clones alone and is incomplete. The sample yields about 69,000 clones, less than 80% seen once. No cognate antigen is known for these TCRs. The input for sequencing was CD4+ T cells from PBMCs cultured with HCoV-OC43 spike peptides, taken after COVID-19 vaccination. Stated subset: HCoV-OC43 spike overlapping peptide pool stimulation. The receptors derive from a human donor who received a COVID-19 vaccine.

The CDR3 region is CASRPGGGIQGYTF. In DNA, the CDR3 is TGTGCCAGCAGACCCGGTGGGGGGATACAGGGCTACACCTTC. The rearrangement uses TRBV7-2 and TRBJ1-2; perhaps TRBD1 as D (5 bases). This CDR3 is 14 amino acids long. Germline V gene sequence: CDR1 SGHTA, CDR2 FQGNSA. Trimming cost V 6 bases and J 8 bases, with 19 bases left between them.

The V call is TRBV27, the J call TRBJ2-3; D is uncertain. Between the trimmed V and J ends, which lost 3 bases and 6 bases, there was a span of 7 bases. CDR1 and CDR2 from the germline V gene are MNHEY and SMNVEV (reference sequence). This CDR3 comprises 12 residues. DNA of the CDR3: TGTGCCAGCAGTTTGAAAGGCGATACGCAGTATTTT. Residues: CASSLKGDTQYF.

This clone was observed a few times. V usage is TRBV5-5 and J usage is TRBJ1-6, with a tentative D call TRBD1 (5 bases). Germline loops: CDR1 SGHKS, CDR2 YYEKEE (reference sequence). The ends were cut back, 2 bases at V and 10 bases at J, with 13 bases in the middle. This CDR3 is built from 14 residues. The CDR3 spells CASSFVSPGSPLHF. The CDR3 DNA reads as TGTGCCAGCAGCTTTGTATCGCCAGGGTCACCCCTCCACTTT.

The rearrangement joins TRBV5-1 to TRBJ2-3; 7 positions match TRBD1. CDR3 length: 15 amino acids. Germline V lookup: CDR1 SGHRS, CDR2 YFSETQ. With 4 bases clipped from V and 2 bases from J, the junction kept 7 bases outside the gene matches. In DNA, the CDR3 is TGCGCCAGCAGCGGACAGGTGACTACCACAGATACGCAGTATTTT. Protein: CASSGQVTTTDTQYF. The entire variable domain, with the rest obtained from reference TRBV5-1 and TRBJ2-3, is as follows: KAGVTQTPRYLIKTRGQQVTLSCSPISGHRSVSWYQQTPGQGLQFLFEYFSETQRNKGNFPGRFSGRQFSNSRSEMNVSTLELGDSALYLCASSGQVTTTDTQYFGPGTRLTVL.

This chain uses TRBV5-1 with TRBJ2-3; 7 positions agree with TRBD2. The CDR3 loop spans 12 amino acids. Unmatched junction bases numbered 2, after V lost 4 bases and J lost 6 bases. Germline V gives CDR1 SGHRS, CDR2 YFSETQ. CDR3 region: CASSTGGDTQYF. For the CDR3, the DNA is TGCGCCAGCAGCACCGGGGGGGATACGCAGTATTTT.

This clone was recorded a few times. This chain links TRBV5-6 with TRBJ1-6, with D possibly being TRBD1 (6 bases). The CDR3 consists of 15 residues. Per germline, CDR1 SGHDT and CDR2 YYEEEE. Trimming removed 3 bases from V and 7 bases from J, with 14 bases in between. The CDR3 protein is CASSSGAGWNSPLHF. As DNA, the CDR3 is TGTGCCAGCAGCTCGGGGGCAGGGTGGAATTCACCCCTCCACTTT.

The J gene is TRBJ1-4, the V gene TRBV15; D gene ambiguous. Looked up from germline, CDR1 is LNHNV and CDR2 is YYDKDF (reference sequence). Trimming left V 0 bases short and J 0 bases short, with 8 bases between. The CDR3 is 16 amino acids. The CDR3 nucleotides read TGTGCCACCAGCAGAGACATTTTCGCAACTAATGAAAAACTGTTTTTT. This encodes CATSRDIFATNEKLFF. Drawing the rest from reference TRBV15 and TRBJ1-4, the complete variable domain is DAMVIQNPRYQVTQFGKPVTLSCSQTLNHNVMYWYQQKSSQAPKLLFHYYDKDFNNEADTPDNFQSRRPNTSFCFLDIRSPGLGDTAMYLCATSRDIFATNEKLFFGSGTQLSVL.

This clone showed up just a few times. The chain links TRBV28 to TRBJ1-6; no clear D. Trimming removed 3 bases from V and 8 bases from J, with 8 bases in between. Germline-derived CDR1 and CDR2 are MDHEN and SYDVKM. The CDR3 length is 13 residues. Here the CDR3 DNA reads TGTGCCAGCAGTTTGCCGGGAGATTCACCCCTCCACTTT. This gives the protein CASSLPGDSPLHF.

The chain uses TRBV5-8 and TRBJ2-3; D possibly corresponds to TRBD1 (6 bases). Germline V CDR1 and CDR2: SGHTS, YDEGEE. V was trimmed by 3 bases and J by 0 bases, leaving 17 bases between them. The CDR3 contains 17 residues. The CDR3 sequence: CASSSLQGAVSTDTQYF. The CDR3 bases are TGTGCCAGCAGCTCTCTACAGGGAGCTGTTAGCACAGATACGCAGTATTTT. The full variable domain, its missing parts supplied by reference TRBV5-8 and TRBJ2-3, is EAGVTQSPTHLIKTRGQQATLRCSPISGHTSVYWYQQALGLGLQFLLWYDEGEERNRGNFPPRFSGRQFPNYSSELNVNALELEDSALYLCASSSLQGAVSTDTQYFGPGTRLTVL.

Written as DNA, the CDR3 is TGTGCCAGCAGTTACAATGGTCGCGATCAGCCCCAGCATTTT. Translated: CASSYNGRDQPQHF. The chain joins TRBV6-5 to TRBJ1-5; no clear D. Looked up from germline, CDR1 is MNHEY and CDR2 is SVGAGI. V lost 2 bases, J lost 5 bases, and 10 bases lay in between. This CDR3 has 14 residues.

The V gene is TRBV28, the J gene TRBJ1-1; D is unclear. The length of the CDR3 is 14 residues. V was pared by 4 bases and J by 4 bases, with 13 bases between. CDR1 MDHEN and CDR2 SYDVKM come from the germline V gene. CDR3 sequence: CASSSQPFSTEAFF. CDR3 DNA sequence: TGTGCCAGCAGTTCCCAACCCTTTTCCACTGAAGCTTTCTTT.

The chain links TRBV18 to TRBJ1-1, with D possibly TRBD1 on 5 matching bases. This CDR3 is 15 amino acids long. V was trimmed by 5 bases and J by 6 bases, leaving 19 bases between them. Germline V gives CDR1 KGHSH, CDR2 LQKENI. CDR3 region: CASSTRSGARAEAFF. DNA of the CDR3: TGTGCCAGCTCAACTCGCTCCGGGGCCAGAGCTGAAGCTTTCTTT.

V usage is TRBV5-1 and J usage is TRBJ1-1; perhaps TRBD1 as D (5 bases). Trimming shortened V by 1 base and J by 8 bases, and 15 bases separated the two germline ends. This CDR3 region has 14 residues. Germline loops: CDR1 SGHRS, CDR2 YFSETQ. The chain's CDR3 is CASSLTAGGGEAFF. CDR3 bases: TGCGCCAGCAGCTTGACGGCGGGGGGTGGCGAAGCTTTCTTT. Looking up the rest from reference TRBV5-1 and TRBJ1-1 gives the full variable domain: KAGVTQTPRYLIKTRGQQVTLSCSPISGHRSVSWYQQTPGQGLQFLFEYFSETQRNKGNFPGRFSGRQFSNSRSEMNVSTLELGDSALYLCASSLTAGGGEAFFGQGTRLTVV.

This chain links TRBV6-5 with TRBJ2-7, with TRBD1 matching 8 bases. J gave up 1 base and V 6 bases, and 5 bases lay outside the gene matches. Germline assignment: CDR1 MNHEY and CDR2 SVGAGI. This CDR3 is 14 amino acids long. CDR3 region: CASSPDRASYEQYV. The CDR3 DNA reads TGTGCCAGCAGCCCGGACAGGGCATCCTACGAGCAGTACGTC.

The chain joins TRBV30 to TRBJ1-5; 9 nucleotides agree with TRBD1. This CDR3 region has 15 residues. Germline V gene lookup returns CDR1 GTSNPN and CDR2 SVGIG (reference sequence). The V gene end was trimmed by 2 bases and the J gene end by 2 bases; junction bases not matched to a gene: 4. CDR3 DNA sequence: TGTGCCTGGAGTACAACAGGGGGCGGCAATCAGCCCCAGCATTTT. Translation gives CAWSTTGGGNQPQHF.

The sample holds a few counts of this clone. The chain carries TRBV29-1 and TRBJ2-7; 7 bases are shared with TRBD1. The CDR3 is made up of 12 amino acids. From germline, CDR1 is SQVTM and CDR2 ANQGSEA. J lost 0 bases, V lost 6 bases, and 2 bases had no gene match. CDR3 residues: CSVRDSSYEQYV. CDR3 bases: TGCAGCGTAAGGGACAGCTCCTACGAGCAGTACGTC.

This sequence joins TRBV20-1 and TRBJ1-4, with TRBD1 matching 9 bases. V was pared by 3 bases and J by 4 bases, with 3 bases of the junction left unmatched. Germline CDR1 is DFQATT and CDR2 is SNEGSKA (reference sequence). CDR3 size: 14 residues. CDR3 protein: CSASSTGGNEKLFF. The CDR3 DNA reads as TGCAGTGCTAGTTCGACAGGGGGTAATGAAAAACTGTTTTTT.

The V gene is TRBV19, the J gene TRBJ2-2, with 9 bases that match TRBD2. Germline V CDR1 and CDR2: LNHDA, SQIVND (reference sequence). V was clipped by 3 bases and J by 12 bases; unmatched bases: 17. There are 17 residues in the CDR3. The CDR3 sequence: CASSITHRRGGQTQLFF. DNA of the CDR3: TGTGCCAGTAGTATCACTCATCGGCGGGGGGGTCAGACCCAGCTGTTTTTT.

V is TRBV7-2 and J is TRBJ1-2; D is ambiguous. The germline V gene has CDR1 SGHTA and CDR2 FQGNSA. The V end lost 1 base, the J end lost 6 bases, and 6 bases lay between the germline ends. CDR3 size: 12 residues. In DNA, the CDR3 is TGTGCCAGCAGCTTAGACAGCAATGGCTACACCTTC. Amino acid sequence: CASSLDSNGYTF. The full variable domain, with the rest looked up from reference TRBV7-2 and TRBJ1-2, is GAGVSQSPSNKVTEKGKDVELRCDPISGHTALYWYRQSLGQGLEFLIYFQGNSAPDKSGLPSDRFSAERTGGSVSTLTIQRTQQEDSAVYLCASSLDSNGYTFGSGTRLTVV.

This clone was counted a single time. CDR3 region: CASSWTGGMNTEAFF. Written as DNA, the CDR3 is TGCGCCAGCAGCTGGACGGGGGGGATGAACACTGAAGCTTTCTTT. The chain combines TRBV5-1 with TRBJ1-1; a weak D match, TRBD1 (5 bases). V lost 3 bases to trimming and J lost 0 bases, with 12 bases between them. The CDR3 is 15 amino acids. Germline-derived CDR1 and CDR2 are SGHRS and YFSETQ.

The chain has TRBV23-1 and TRBJ1-4, with D unclear. TRBV23-1 is an open reading frame whose function is uncertain. Deletions cut 4 bases from V and 12 bases from J, with 21 bases between. The CDR3 has 15 residues. CDR3 DNA: TGCGCCAGCAGTCCGATGAGTTCGGCCGAATTCGAACTGTTTTTT. It yields the protein CASSPMSSAEFELFF.

The CDR3 is CAISDQGGGQAFF. The CDR3 DNA sequence: TGTGCCATCAGCGACCAGGGGGGAGGCCAAGCTTTCTTT. The rearrangement uses TRBV10-3 and TRBJ1-1; 7 bases are shared with TRBD1. Germline V gene lookup returns CDR1 ENHRY and CDR2 SYGVKD. V gave up 6 bases and J gave up 9 bases; unmatched junction bases: 10. The CDR3 is made up of 13 amino acids.

This clone was detected only a few times. The chain links TRBV4-1 to TRBJ1-1, with D possibly being TRBD1 (6 bases). The CDR3 is made up of 17 amino acids. Trimming took 2 bases from V and 1 from J, leaving 17 bases between them. CDR1 MGHRA and CDR2 YSYEKL come from the germline V gene. This CDR3 is CASSQRTVGVGNTEAFF. In DNA, the CDR3 is TGCGCCAGCAGCCAACGGACAGTAGGTGTGGGGAACACTGAAGCTTTCTTT.

The chain is built from TRBV7-8 and TRBJ1-4; a weak D match, TRBD1 (6 bases). This CDR3 comprises 14 residues. The germline V and J ends were trimmed by 3 bases and 7 bases, with 12 bases remaining between them. CDR1 is SGHVS and CDR2 is FQNEAQ in the germline V gene. The CDR3 here is CASSFNRVREKLFF. CDR3 bases: TGTGCCAGCAGCTTCAACAGGGTGCGTGAAAAACTGTTTTTT.

Of note for this clone: Other nucleotide sequences from this sample produce the same CDR3. The rearrangement links TRBV18 to TRBJ1-4, with D hard to call. This CDR3 is built from 13 residues. V was clipped by 1 base and J by 8 bases, with 8 bases between them. The germline CDR1 and CDR2 sequences are KGHSH and LQKENI. Here the CDR3 reads CASSPQGGEKLFF. The CDR3 DNA reads as TGTGCCAGCTCACCACAGGGTGGCGAAAAACTGTTTTTT. The full variable domain, rest sourced from reference TRBV18 and TRBJ1-4, is NAGVMQNPRHLVRRRGQEARLRCSPMKGHSHVYWYRQLPEEGLKFMVYLQKENIIDESGMPKERFSAEFPKEGPSILRIQQVVRGDSAAYFCASSPQGGEKLFFGSGTQLSVL.

This chain joins TRBV6-5 and TRBJ2-7, with 7 bases that match TRBD1. Trimming cost V 4 bases and J 3 bases; bases outside gene matches: 9. CDR1 is MNHEY and CDR2 is SVGAGI in the germline V gene. The CDR3 covers 15 residues. CDR3 DNA sequence: TGTGCCAGCAGTTTAAACCGGGCAGGGGGCTACGAGCAGTACGTC. Its protein product is CASSLNRAGGYEQYV.

The chain employs TRBV6-5 and TRBJ1-4; 7 nucleotides align to TRBD1. CDR1 and CDR2 from the germline V gene are MNHEY and SVGAGI. The length of the CDR3 is 15 residues. The V segment lost 0 bases and the J segment 5 bases; nucleotides outside the gene matches: 3. The CDR3 loop reads CASSYSTGANEKLFF. CDR3 DNA: TGTGCCAGCAGTTACTCCACAGGGGCGAATGAAAAACTGTTTTTT.

CDR3 residues: CASSSTQGELAGGEDV. The CDR3 nucleotides read TGTGCCAGCAGCTCAACACAAGGGGAACTAGCGGGGGGAGAGGACGTC. The chain joins TRBV7-9 to TRBJ2-7; TRBD2 aligns across 12 bases. The CDR3 spans 16 residues. CDR1 is SEHNR and CDR2 is FQNEAQ in the germline V gene (reference sequence).

CDR3 protein: CASNLRGDEQFF. The CDR3, as DNA: TGTGCCAGCAACCTGAGAGGCGATGAGCAGTTCTTC. The chain couples TRBV7-2 to TRBJ2-1; D is unresolved. Germline assignment: CDR1 SGHTA and CDR2 FQGNSA. Deletions cut 7 bases from V and 8 bases from J, with 12 bases between. The CDR3 covers 12 residues.